This T cell receptor (beta chain) is from a study of CD4+ T cells in melanoma. This CDR3 is built from 12 residues. The germline V and J ends were trimmed by 2 bases and 4 bases, with 8 bases remaining between them. Germline V gives CDR1 GTSNPN, CDR2 SVGIG (reference sequence). TCRdb keeps only in-frame clones here, not all; method: immunoSEQ multiplex PCR. The data hold 15,000 or so clones, with 65% to 85% observed a single time. Study-wide results and limits: Diverse differentiation states were reported for melanoma neoantigen-specific CD4+ T cells. CD8+ T cell, macrophage and B cell function reportedly correlated with neoantigen-specific CD4+ T cells.

This clone was detected only a few times. Its specificity is unknown. Sequencing used cells from a culture (not recorded whether cultured in vitro). The source of this sequence is a human donor with melanoma. The V and J genes are TRBV30 and TRBJ1-1; the D is unclear. The CDR3 loop is CAWSFLGTEAFF. In DNA form, the CDR3 reads TGTGCCTGGAGTTTCTTGGGCACTGAAGCTTTCTTT. Combining the CDR3 with reference TRBV30 and TRBJ1-1 gives the whole variable domain SQTIHQWPATLVQPVGSPLSLECTVEGTSNPNLYWYRQAAGRGLQLLFYSVGIGQISSEVPQNLSASRPQDRQFILSSKKLLLSDSGFYLCAWSFLGTEAFFGQGTRLTVV.